The clone carrying this TCR beta chain has more than one count but fewer than ten. The target antigen is unknown. This record comes from a study of spatial heterogeneity in lung cancer. Overall study results and limits: Counts that tracked tumor mutation counts were those of expanded intratumoral alpha and beta TCRs.

The time point: sample taken at primary tumor resection. Germline CDR1 reads MDHEN; CDR2 reads SYDVKM. The CDR3 has 14 residues. V gave up 3 bases and J gave up 2 bases, with 11 bases separating them. TCRdb processed the 5' RACE reads anew with MiXCR; each CDR3 protein has one entry. Among about 10,000 distinct CDR3 sequences listed, about 12% were seen once. The clonotype originates from a male donor with early-stage non-small cell lung cancer. Sequencing was performed on lung tumor tissue, taken at surgery. The chain links TRBV28 to TRBJ2-7, with no clear D. CDR3 residues: CASSLLRPPYEQYF. DNA of the CDR3: TGTGCCAGCAGTTTGTTAAGGCCACCCTACGAGCAGTACTTC. The full variable domain, completed using reference TRBV28 and TRBJ2-7, is DVKVTQSSRYLVKRTGEKVFLECVQDMDHENMFWYRQDPGLGLRLIYFSYDVKMKEKGDIPEGYSVSREKKERFSLILESASTNQTSMYLCASSLLRPPYEQYFGPGTRLTVT.